This T cell receptor (beta chain) comes out of a study of T cells in Graves' hyperthyroidism and ophthalmopathy. The overall study: Peripheral blood was drawn at first diagnosis, prior to all treatment. Study results and limitations: Ophthalmopathy was distinguished from stable hyperthyroidism by 13 V-J signatures.

Graves' hyperthyroidism is called stable when ophthalmopathy does not progress within 18 months. Uncontrolled infection, other autoimmune disease, pregnancy or lactation barred patients from enrollment. The investigators amplified TCR beta CDR3 regions from RNA transcripts. First-round RT-PCR with HTBI primers amplified the TCR CDR3 region. In TCRdb, the multiplex PCR reads were re-called with MiXCR into one record per CDR3 protein. The profile shows about 560,000 distinct CDR3 sequences, around 13% of them singletons. This clonotype showed up many times. Its antigen is as yet unknown. The clonotype comes from a woman in her 40s with Graves' hyperthyroidism. The sequencing input was blood.

The CDR3 here is CASIGVAAVPYLNTGELFF. CDR3 bases: TGTGCCAGCATAGGTGTGGCCGCAGTTCCCTATTTGAACACCGGGGAGCTGTTTTTT. The chain uses TRBV6-1 and TRBJ2-2; no reliable D call. Trimming pared 7 bases from V and 1 base from J, leaving 25 bases between. In germline, CDR1 is MNHNS, CDR2 SASEGT. This CDR3 contains 19 residues.